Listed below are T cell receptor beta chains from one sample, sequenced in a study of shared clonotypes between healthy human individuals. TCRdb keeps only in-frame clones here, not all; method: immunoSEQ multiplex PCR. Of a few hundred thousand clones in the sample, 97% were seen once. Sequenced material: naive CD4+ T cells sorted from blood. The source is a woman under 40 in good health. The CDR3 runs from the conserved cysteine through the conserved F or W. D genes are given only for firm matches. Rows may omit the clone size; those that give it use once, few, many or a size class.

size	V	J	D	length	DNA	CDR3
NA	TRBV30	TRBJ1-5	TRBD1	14	TGTGCCTGGAGTCCAGGACAGGGAGGTCAGCCCCAGCATTTT	CAWSPGQGGQPQHF
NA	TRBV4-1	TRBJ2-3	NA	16	TGCGCCAGCAGCCAAGTCGGGATCACTAGCACAGATACGCAGTATTTT	CASSQVGITSTDTQYF
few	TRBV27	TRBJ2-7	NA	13	TGTGCCAGCCATGGCGGGACGGGTCACGAGCAGTACTTC	CASHGGTGHEQYF
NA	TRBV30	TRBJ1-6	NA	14	TGTGCCTGGAGGGAGAGCTCCTATAATTCACCCCTCCACTTT	CAWRESSYNSPLHF
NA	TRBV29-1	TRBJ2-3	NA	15	TGCAGCGTTGAAGATCGCTGGACAAGCACAGATACGCAGTATTTT	CSVEDRWTSTDTQYF
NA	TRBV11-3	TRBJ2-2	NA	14	TGTGCCAGCAGCTCCCCAAAACTGATGGGGGAGCTGTTTTTT	CASSSPKLMGELFF
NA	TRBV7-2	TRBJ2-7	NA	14	TGTGCCAGCACCTTGGGCGGGACTCAATACGAGCAGTACTTC	CASTLGGTQYEQYF
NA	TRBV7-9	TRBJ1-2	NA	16	TGTGCCAGCAGCTTAGGACAGGCCGGATGGGCTTATGGCTACACCTTC	CASSLGQAGWAYGYTF
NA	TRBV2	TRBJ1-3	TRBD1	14	TGTGCCAGCATATGGGACAGGGGAGGAAACACCATATATTTT	CASIWDRGGNTIYF
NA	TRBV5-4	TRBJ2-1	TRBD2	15	TGTGCCAGCAGCTTGTCTAGCGGGAGGTACAATGAGCAGTTCTTC	CASSLSSGRYNEQFF
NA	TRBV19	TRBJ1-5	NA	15	TGTGCCAGTAGTATAGCGGGGAAACGCAATCAGCCCCAGCATTTT	CASSIAGKRNQPQHF
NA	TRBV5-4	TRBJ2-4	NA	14	TGTGCCAGCAGCTTCTCCGGACAAGGAAACATTCAGTACTTC	CASSFSGQGNIQYF
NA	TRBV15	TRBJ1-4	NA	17	TGTGCCACCAGCAGAGACCGGGGCCCGGCAACTAATGAAAAACTGTTTTTT	CATSRDRGPATNEKLFF
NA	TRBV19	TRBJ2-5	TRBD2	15	TGTGCCAGTAGTATGGGACTAGCGGCACAAGAGACCCAGTACTTC	CASSMGLAAQETQYF
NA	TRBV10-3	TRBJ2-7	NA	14	TGTGCCATCAGTGAATTACCGGAGTCCTACGAGCAGTACTTC	CAISELPESYEQYF
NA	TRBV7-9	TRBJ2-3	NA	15	TGTGCCAGCAGCCCCCCGGGGGCTTGGACAGATACGCAGTATTTT	CASSPPGAWTDTQYF
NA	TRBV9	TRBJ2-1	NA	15	TGTGCCAGCTCCCTGGTAGGGGCACTGTACAATGAGCAGTTCTTC	CASSLVGALYNEQFF
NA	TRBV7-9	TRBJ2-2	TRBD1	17	TGTGCCAGCAGCGAAACCCCGGGACAGGGGTTTACCGGGGAGCTGTTTTTT	CASSETPGQGFTGELFF
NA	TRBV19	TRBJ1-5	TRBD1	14	TGTGCCAGTAGCGGGACAGGGGGCGATCAGCCCCAGCATTTT	CASSGTGGDQPQHF
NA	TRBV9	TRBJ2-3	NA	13	TGTGCCAGCAGCGAGAGACTTGTAGATACGCAGTATTTT	CASSERLVDTQYF
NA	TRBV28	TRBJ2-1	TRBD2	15	TGTGCCAGCAGTTCCCCGACTAGCGGGAGGTATGAGCAGTTCTTC	CASSSPTSGRYEQFF
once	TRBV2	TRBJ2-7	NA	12	TGTGCCAGCAGACAGGGCTCCTACGAGCAGTACTTC	CASRQGSYEQYF
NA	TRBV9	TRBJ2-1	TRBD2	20	TGTGCCAGCAGCCCAAGAGTTACCGGGACTAGCGGTCACTCCTACAATGAGCAGTTCTTC	CASSPRVTGTSGHSYNEQFF
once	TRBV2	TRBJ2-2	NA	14	TGTGCCAGCAGTCGAGCGGGGAACACCGGGGAGCTGTTTTTT	CASSRAGNTGELFF
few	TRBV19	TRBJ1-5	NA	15	TGTGCCAGTAGTATTTTGGGGGCTTCGGGTCAGCCCCAGCATTTT	CASSILGASGQPQHF
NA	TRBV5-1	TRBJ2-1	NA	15	TGCGCCAGCAGCTTTATGGCAGGCGGCGGCAATGAGCAGTTCTTC	CASSFMAGGGNEQFF
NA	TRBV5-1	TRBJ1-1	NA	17	TGCGCCAGCAGCTTCGCAGGCGGGGGCCTAACTAACACTGAAGCTTTCTTT	CASSFAGGGLTNTEAFF
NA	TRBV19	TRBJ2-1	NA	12	TGTGCCAGTAGTCTCAGGGTGGGTGAGCAGTTCTTC	CASSLRVGEQFF
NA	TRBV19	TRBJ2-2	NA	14	TGTGCCAGTAGCCCGGGACACCGGCCCGGGGAGCTGTTTTTT	CASSPGHRPGELFF
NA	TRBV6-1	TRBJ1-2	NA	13	TGTGCCAGCAGTGAACAGGGCGACTATGGCTACACCTTC	CASSEQGDYGYTF
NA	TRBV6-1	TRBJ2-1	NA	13	TGTGCCAGTAGGGACCCCCAAGGGGATGAGCAGTTCTTC	CASRDPQGDEQFF
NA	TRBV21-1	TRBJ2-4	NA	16	TGTGCCAGCAGCAACCGGGACAGGGAGGAGCAAAACATTCAGTACTTC	CASSNRDREEQNIQYF
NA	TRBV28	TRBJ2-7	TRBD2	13	TGTGCCAGCAGTTTCCCCGCGAGCGGGGGGCCGTACTTC	CASSFPASGGPYF
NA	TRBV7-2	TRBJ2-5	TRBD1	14	TGTGCCAGCAGTCCAGGGGGCGCGAGGGAGACCCAGTACTTC	CASSPGGARETQYF
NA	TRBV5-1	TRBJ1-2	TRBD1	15	TGCGCCAGCAGCTTAGGGACAGGCGGAGCGTATGGCTACACCTTC	CASSLGTGGAYGYTF
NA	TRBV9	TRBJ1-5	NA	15	TGTGCCAGCAGCGTAGCCGGGACTGCAAATCAGCCCCAGCATTTT	CASSVAGTANQPQHF
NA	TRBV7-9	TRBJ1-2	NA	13	TGTGCCAGCAGCCTAAAGGGACCATATGGCTACACCTTC	CASSLKGPYGYTF
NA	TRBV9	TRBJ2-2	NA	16	TGTGCCAGCAGCGTAGTTCCGGACCCGAACACCGGGGAGCTGTTTTTT	CASSVVPDPNTGELFF
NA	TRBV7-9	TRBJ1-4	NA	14	TGTGCCAGCAGCCTTGTGGAAACTAATGAAAAACTGTTTTTT	CASSLVETNEKLFF
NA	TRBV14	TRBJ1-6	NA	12	TGTGCCAGCAGCCGATCGAATTCACCCCTCCACTTT	CASSRSNSPLHF
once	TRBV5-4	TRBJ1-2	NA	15	TGTGCCAGCGGCCCCGGGGGCGTCCCTAACTATGGCTACACCTTC	CASGPGGVPNYGYTF
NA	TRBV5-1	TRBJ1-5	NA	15	TGCGCCAGCAGCTTTACAGGGACCCAAGGGTCGCCCCAGCATTTT	CASSFTGTQGSPQHF
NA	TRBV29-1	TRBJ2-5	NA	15	TGCAGCGTTGAAGACCCCGATCTAGAAATAGAGACCCAGTACTTC	CSVEDPDLEIETQYF
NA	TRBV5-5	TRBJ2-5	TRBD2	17	TGTGCCAGCAGCTTGGGGGGACTAGCGGGAAAGAAAGAGACCCAGTACTTC	CASSLGGLAGKKETQYF
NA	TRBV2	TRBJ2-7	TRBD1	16	TGTGCCAGCAGTGAAGCGGGACAGCGAACCTGGTACGAGCAGTACTTC	CASSEAGQRTWYEQYF
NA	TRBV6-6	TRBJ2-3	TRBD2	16	TGTGCCAGCAGTCTGGGACTAGCGGAGTTCACAGATACGCAGTATTTT	CASSLGLAEFTDTQYF
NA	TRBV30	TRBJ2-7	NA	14	TGTGCCTGGAGTGTAGGAGGGCTTACCTACGAGCAGTACTTC	CAWSVGGLTYEQYF
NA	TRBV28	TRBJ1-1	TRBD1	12	TGTGCCAGCAGATTGACAGGGTCTGAAGCTTTCTTT	CASRLTGSEAFF
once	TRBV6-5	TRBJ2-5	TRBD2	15	TGTGCCAGCAGTTGGACTAGCGGGAGCCAAGAGACCCAGTACTTC	CASSWTSGSQETQYF
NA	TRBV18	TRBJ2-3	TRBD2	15	TGTGCCAGCTCACCCAACGCGGGAGGGGTAGATACGCAGTATTTT	CASSPNAGGVDTQYF
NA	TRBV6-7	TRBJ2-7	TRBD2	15	TGTGCCAGCGGGGGAGAGCGGGAGAACTTCTACGAGCAGTACTTC	CASGGERENFYEQYF
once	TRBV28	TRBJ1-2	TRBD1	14	TGTGCCAGCAGTTTGAGCCCAGACAGGGTTGGCTACACCTTC	CASSLSPDRVGYTF
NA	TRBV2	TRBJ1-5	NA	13	TGTGCCAGCAGGGCGTCAGAGAATCAGCCCCAGCATTTT	CASRASENQPQHF
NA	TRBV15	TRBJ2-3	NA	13	TGTGCCACCAGCAGAGATTTGGGAGATACGCAGTATTTT	CATSRDLGDTQYF
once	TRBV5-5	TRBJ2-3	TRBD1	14	TGTGCCAGCAGCTTCGGGACAGGTCTAGGACGATTGGATTTT	CASSFGTGLGRLDF